The clone carrying this T cell receptor beta chain was seen a handful of times. Its antigen is unknown. This CDR3 is built from 13 residues. The ends lost 7 bases at V and 8 bases at J; junction bases unmatched: 10. Looked up from germline, CDR1 is SQVTM and CDR2 is ANQGSEA. The sample is drawn from a study of response to subunit inactivated influenza vaccine. MiXCR was run by TCRdb on the RT-PCR reads, yielding one entry per CDR3 protein. Of about 300,000 distinct CDR3 sequences detected, about a fifth appear once; the ten largest clones hold roughly 10%. Overall study findings and caveats: Only a handful of new T cells, the authors suggested, are recruited with each seasonal influenza vaccination.

The sample in question was PBMCs from blood, obtained less than 22 months after vaccination. V usage is TRBV29-1 and J usage is TRBJ1-5; 8 bases map to TRBD1. This TCR was sampled from a man between 50 and 69 years old who received an inactivated influenza vaccine. CDR3 DNA: TGCAGCGCTAGTCCGTCACAGGGGGAGCCCCAGCATTTT. It yields the protein CSASPSQGEPQHF.